The entry that follows covers one T cell receptor (beta chain) sequence. Antigen specificity is unknown. Other DNA sequences in the same sample also yield this CDR3. Sequenced material consisted of expressed TCRB transcripts (all of the isolated RNA was reverse transcribed). The protocol was immunoSEQ multiplex PCR, while the TCRdb copy is restricted to in-frame clones and leaves out a portion. The sample consists of about 230,000 clones, 16% of them appearing once. This entry is derived from a study of beta chain features in type 1 diabetes. Study outcomes and limitations: There was a moderate but significant shortening of TCRB CDR3s in all four CD4+ subsets of Type 1 diabetes patients.

V was shortened by 6 bases and J by 2 bases, with 11 bases between the two germline ends. The CDR3 spans 13 residues. Germline V lookup: CDR1 SQVTM, CDR2 ANQGSEA. This sequence originates from a man aged 25-45 years with type 1 diabetes. Material: naive CD4+ T cells from blood. This sequence joins TRBV29-1 and TRBJ1-5; D possibly corresponds to TRBD1 (6 bases). In DNA form, the CDR3 reads TGCAGCGTCGCGACAGGCGGCAATCAGCCCCAGCATTTT. This translates into CSVATGGNQPQHF.